This T cell receptor beta chain was identified during a study of Tregs in tolerant kidney transplant recipients. On this clone itself: Its antigen is as yet unknown. The observed sequence ends 3 residues before the CDR3 terminus, with the missing tail filled in from the germline J gene.

Study results and caveats: Biological reproducibility was not directly addressed, but technical replication error appeared minimal.

V was pared by 7 bases and J by 2 bases, with 15 bases between. CDR3 size: 14 residues. Germline V gene lookup returns CDR1 SGHTA and CDR2 FQGNSA. Here immunoSEQ multiplex PCR was the method, and the copy in TCRdb shows in-frame clones only, minus some. The sample yields about 30,000 clones, of which the top ten take up approximately 14%. The J gene is TRBJ2-7, the V gene TRBV7-2, with D maybe TRBD2 (5 bases). This TCR was recovered from a human donor who received a combined kidney and bone marrow transplant. The source material was CD8+ T cells from blood, sampled before the transplant. Here the CDR3 reads CASNSYEAAYEQYF. The sequenced part of the CDR3 DNA is TGTGCCAGCAACTCCTATGAAGCGGCCTACGAG.